The clone carrying this T cell receptor beta chain was seen only once. With V trimmed by 5 bases and J by 5 bases, 6 bases remained unmatched. CDR1 is LNHDA and CDR2 is SQIVND in the germline V gene (reference sequence). The CDR3 has 14 amino acids. The sample originates from a study of blood T cell repertoires in COVID-19. The wider study: COVID-19 samples collected from the United States, Italy and Spain covered acute and convalescent phases.

Repertoires were generated with immunoSEQ multiplex PCR, while TCRdb's copy carries only in-frame clones and drops some. The sample yields around 400,000 clones, roughly nine tenths seen once. People in the exposed group encountered a COVID-19 case within 2 weeks before entering the study. The chain links TRBV19 to TRBJ1-5; 7 bases are a match to TRBD1. The receptor was isolated from a woman aged 35 to 49 who had been exposed to COVID-19. Sequencing used PBMCs or T cells enriched from blood (not recorded which). The CDR3 region has the DNA TGTGCCAGTAGTGTAACAGGGGCCCATCAGCCCCAGCATTTT. Its protein is CASSVTGAHQPQHF.